Below, one T cell receptor (beta chain) is given with its context. Living in 24 US areas, the participants were between about 18 and 100 years of age. In the original workflow: Reference gene primer amplification gave nucleated cell count estimates. Some clones are missing from TCRdb's copy, which holds only in-frame ones; the method was immunoSEQ multiplex PCR. That table is the source of V, J and clone size, and D and trimming were worked out from the DNA. Among hundreds of thousands of clones, approximately 84% were seen once, and the ten largest hold roughly 16%. Per the germline V gene, CDR1 is MNHEY and CDR2 is SMNVEV (reference sequence). There are 15 residues in the CDR3. After removal of 8 bases from V and 0 bases from J, the junction contained 5 bases not matched to a gene. These data belong to a study of blood T cell repertoires in COVID-19. In the study overall: COVID-19 samples from acute and convalescent phases originated in the United States, Italy and Spain.

The chain is built from TRBV27 and TRBJ2-3; TRBD2 aligns across 10 bases. The sequenced sample consisted of PBMCs or T cells enriched from blood (not recorded which). This TCR was recovered from a man younger than 30 who had recovered from COVID-19. This CDR3 reads CASAPTSGSTDTQYF. The CDR3 DNA reads TGTGCCAGCGCCCCGACTAGCGGGAGCACAGATACGCAGTATTTT.